This T cell receptor beta chain was retrieved from a study of blood T cell repertoires in COVID-19. This CDR3 is 14 amino acids long. Germline CDR1 is LNHDA and CDR2 is SQIVND (reference sequence). Between the trimmed V and J ends, which lost 5 bases and 5 bases, there was a span of 13 bases. Clones were sequenced by immunoSEQ multiplex PCR, and TCRdb holds only the in-frame ones, with some missing. In the table there are about 150,000 clones, approximately 88% of which are singletons. The receptor was isolated from an older woman with acute or convalescent COVID-19. The sequencing input was peripheral blood. This rearrangement joins TRBV19 to TRBJ2-1; maybe TRBD2 (5 bases). The CDR3 nucleotides are TGTGCCAGTAGTGCAGCGGTGGAAGACAATGAGCAGTTCTTC. Encoded protein: CASSAAVEDNEQFF.